These 14 T cell receptor beta chains originate from one sample sequenced in a study of CD8+ T cells in alopecia areata. cDNA prepared by RNA extraction and subsequent reverse transcription served as the template for sequencing. The assay was immunoSEQ multiplex PCR, and TCRdb's table has in-frame clones only and misses some. The table has about 160,000 clones, 47% seen once. The sequencing sample was made of CD4+ T cells sorted from blood. These TCRs come from a human donor with alopecia areata.

This clone has more than one count but fewer than ten. The chain has TRBV29-1 and TRBJ2-5; the D gene is possibly TRBD2 (5 bases). Germline V lookup: CDR1 SQVTM, CDR2 ANQGSEA. The CDR3 extends over 12 amino acids. The CDR3 loop reads CTAKRGYETQYF. The DNA for the CDR3 is TGCACCGCAAAAAGAGGGTACGAGACCCAGTACTTC.

This chain connects TRBV30 to TRBJ1-2, with D uncertain. The length of the CDR3 is 15 residues. V was cut by 3 bases and J by 1 base, with 15 bases left in between. Germline loops: CDR1 GTSNPN, CDR2 SVGIG (reference sequence). CDR3 nucleotide sequence: TGTGCCTGGAGGGGAACTCAAGGGAGTAACTATGGCTACACCTTC. The encoded protein is CAWRGTQGSNYGYTF.

This clone turned up a few times. The rearrangement links TRBV29-1 to TRBJ1-2; the match to TRBD1 covers 7 bases. The CDR3 consists of 11 residues. Germline CDR1 and CDR2: SQVTM and ANQGSEA. V lost 5 bases and J lost 8; bases outside the gene matches: 5. The CDR3 nucleotides are TGCAGCGTTAAAAGGACAGGCGGCTACACCTTC. It is translated as CSVKRTGGYTF. Looking up the rest from reference TRBV29-1 and TRBJ1-2 gives the full variable domain: SAVISQKPSRDICQRGTSLTIQCQVDSQVTMMFWYRQQPGQSLTLIATANQGSEATYESGFVIDKFPISRPNLTFSTLTVSNMSPEDSSIYLCSVKRTGGYTFGSGTRLTVV.

The rearrangement uses TRBV11-3 and TRBJ2-1; 9 bases line up with TRBD1. The CDR3 is 14 amino acids. Trimming removed 5 bases from V and 8 bases from J; junction bases left unmatched: 7. Germline V lookup: CDR1 SGHNT, CDR2 YENEEA. The CDR3 region has the DNA TGTGCCAGCAGCCGGGACAGGGTGGTCGATGAGCAGTTCTTC. Its protein is CASSRDRVVDEQFF.

The J gene is TRBJ2-7, the V gene TRBV28; 8 bases are shared with TRBD1. V lost 3 bases, J lost 3 bases, and 4 bases stayed unmatched. Germline lookup yields CDR1 MDHEN and CDR2 SYDVKM. The CDR3 contains 14 residues. The CDR3 nucleotides read TGTGCCAGCAGTTTGTCGGGACAGGTCTACGAGCAGTACTTC. Its protein product is CASSLSGQVYEQYF. The variable domain in full, completed from reference TRBV28 and TRBJ2-7, reads DVKVTQSSRYLVKRTGEKVFLECVQDMDHENMFWYRQDPGLGLRLIYFSYDVKMKEKGDIPEGYSVSREKKERFSLILESASTNQTSMYLCASSLSGQVYEQYFGPGTRLTVT.

About this clone: Other DNA sequences in the sample encode the same CDR3. CDR3 sequence: CSVVVGVGEQYF. The CDR3 region has the DNA TGCAGCGTTGTAGTCGGGGTCGGGGAGCAGTACTTC. The genes are TRBV29-1 and TRBJ2-7, with D possibly TRBD2 on 5 matching bases. This CDR3 region has 12 residues. Germline V gives CDR1 SQVTM, CDR2 ANQGSEA. V lost 4 bases and J lost 7, with 14 bases in between.

The table lists this clone with a few counts. V usage is TRBV30 and J usage is TRBJ2-3, with 16 bases aligning to TRBD2. V gave up 1 base and J gave up 4 bases; unmatched junction bases: 2. This CDR3 is 16 amino acids long. Germline V gene sequence: CDR1 GTSNPN, CDR2 SVGIG (reference sequence). The CDR3 DNA is TGTGCCTGGAGTGCGGGACTAGCGGGGGGGCCAGATACGCAGTATTTT. It specifies CAWSAGLAGGPDTQYF.

This chain uses TRBV4-1 with TRBJ2-1; D gene ambiguous. Trimming took 0 bases from V and 4 from J, leaving 10 bases between them. The CDR3 extends over 15 amino acids. Germline CDR1 MGHRA, CDR2 YSYEKL. The CDR3 sequence is CASSQEWQLYNEQFF. The CDR3 nucleotides read TGCGCCAGCAGCCAAGAGTGGCAACTTTACAATGAGCAGTTCTTC.

This clone showed up just a few times. At the DNA level, this CDR3 is encoded by other sequences in the same sample as well. The V and J genes are TRBV5-4 and TRBJ2-3; D is ambiguous. CDR3 length: 12 amino acids. Germline V gene sequence: CDR1 SGHNT, CDR2 YYREEE (reference sequence). Trimming pared 8 bases from V and 0 bases from J, leaving 7 bases between. The CDR3 spells CASSLSTDTQYF. The CDR3 DNA sequence: TGTGCCAGTAGCCTTAGCACAGATACGCAGTATTTT.

A single count supports this clone. This chain connects TRBV27 to TRBJ2-1; D gene uncertain. This CDR3 region has 11 residues. Trimming pared 6 bases from V and 10 bases from J, leaving 10 bases between. Germline-derived CDR1 and CDR2 are MNHEY and SMNVEV (reference sequence). The CDR3 is CASSRNEEQFF. The DNA of the CDR3 is TGTGCCAGCAGCCGAAATGAAGAGCAGTTCTTC.

The J gene is TRBJ2-3, the V gene TRBV4-1; 7 positions match TRBD2. Germline values: CDR1 MGHRA, CDR2 YSYEKL. The length of the CDR3 is 17 residues. V dropped 0 bases and J dropped 2; count of bases not matched to a gene: 8. The CDR3 reads CASSQDWLAELTDTQYF. CDR3 DNA sequence: TGCGCCAGCAGCCAAGATTGGCTAGCGGAGCTCACAGATACGCAGTATTTT.

J is TRBJ1-1 and V is TRBV29-1; unclear D gene. This CDR3 is built from 12 residues. V lost 1 base and J lost 3, with 6 bases in between. The germline CDR1 and CDR2 sequences are SQVTM and ANQGSEA. The CDR3: CSVEVGHTEAFF. CDR3 DNA sequence: TGCAGCGTTGAAGTTGGTCACACTGAAGCTTTCTTT. Supplemented by reference TRBV29-1 and TRBJ1-1, the full variable domain reads SAVISQKPSRDICQRGTSLTIQCQVDSQVTMMFWYRQQPGQSLTLIATANQGSEATYESGFVIDKFPISRPNLTFSTLTVSNMSPEDSSIYLCSVEVGHTEAFFGQGTRLTVV.

CDR3 in amino acids: CASTSPPTNTEAFF. The CDR3 DNA is TGTGCCAGCACCTCTCCACCGACGAACACTGAAGCTTTCTTT. The chain combines TRBV2 with TRBJ1-1; no clear D. The germline gives CDR1 SNHLY, CDR2 FYNNEI. CDR3 size: 14 residues. Between the trimmed V and J ends, which lost 7 bases and 1 base, there was a span of 13 bases.

This clone showed up just a few times. The chain carries TRBV7-9 and TRBJ1-2, with a weak D call TRBD1 (6 bases). The CDR3 is 14 amino acids. In germline, CDR1 is SEHNR, CDR2 FQNEAQ (reference sequence). V lost 5 bases and J lost 8, with 18 bases in between. This chain's CDR3 is CASSHAGETRGYTF. The CDR3 DNA reads TGTGCCAGCAGCCACGCAGGGGAGACGCGCGGCTACACCTTC.